The rows below give T cell receptor beta chains drawn from one sample of a study of cytomegalovirus exposure and HLA in healthy donors. Libraries were prepared by immunoSEQ multiplex PCR; TCRdb keeps only in-frame clonotypes and omits some of them. The profile covers 95,000 to 150,000 clones, with about four fifths appearing a single time and around 1.8% taken by the ten largest. The sequenced sample was PBMCs. The source of these receptors is a man younger than 35 in good health and CMV-seronegative. Both conserved end residues are part of each CDR3. The D gene is left open where the match is weak. Rows may omit the clone size; those that give it use once, few, many or a size class.

CDR3	DNA	V	J	size	D
CASSIGQVKTEQFF	TGTGCCAGTAGTATTGGACAGGTTAAGACCGAGCAGTTCTTC	TRBV19	TRBJ2-1	.	TRBD1
CASSYPNRDTQYF	TGTGCCAGCAGTTACCCAAACAGAGATACGCAGTATTTT	TRBV6-5	TRBJ2-3	.	.
CASMPGSGVETQYF	TGTGCCAGCATGCCGGGGAGCGGGGTGGAGACCCAGTACTTC	TRBV5-4	TRBJ2-5	.	TRBD2
CASSGTVNNNSPLHF	TGTGCCAGCAGTGGGACAGTGAACAATAATTCACCCCTCCACTTT	TRBV9	TRBJ1-6	.	TRBD1
CASSPSPVLYEQYF	TGTGCCAGCAGCCCGAGCCCCGTCTTATACGAGCAGTACTTC	TRBV5-4	TRBJ2-7	.	.
CATTTTQGYGYTF	TGTGCCACAACGACAACTCAGGGCTATGGCTACACCTTC	TRBV19	TRBJ1-2	.	.
CASSPWTGGYEQYF	TGTGCCAGCAGCCCATGGACAGGGGGCTACGAGCAGTACTTC	TRBV5-5	TRBJ2-7	.	TRBD1
CASSRDSHNEQFF	TGCGCCAGCAGCCGGGACAGCCACAATGAGCAGTTCTTC	TRBV5-1	TRBJ2-1	.	TRBD1
CASKQGDYEQYF	TGTGCCAGCAAACAGGGGGACTACGAGCAGTACTTC	TRBV6-1	TRBJ2-7	.	TRBD1
CASSYPGFRDNQPQHF	TGTGCCAGCAGTTACCCAGGCTTCAGGGACAATCAGCCCCAGCATTTT	TRBV6-6	TRBJ1-5	.	.
CASGGVDRAINYGYTF	TGTGCCAGTGGCGGGGTCGACAGGGCAATTAACTATGGCTACACCTTC	TRBV19	TRBJ1-2	.	TRBD1
CASSSDYTEAFF	TGTGCCAGCAGCTCGGACTACACTGAAGCTTTCTTT	TRBV7-9	TRBJ1-1	.	.
CASSGQGDEQYF	TGCGCCAGCAGCGGACAGGGGGACGAGCAGTACTTC	TRBV5-1	TRBJ2-7	few	TRBD1
CASSYSIEAYNEQFF	TGTGCCAGCAGTTACTCGATCGAGGCCTACAATGAGCAGTTCTTC	TRBV6-5	TRBJ2-1	.	.
CASSLGTSGGPSRDTQYF	TGCGCCAGCAGCTTGGGGACTAGCGGGGGGCCCTCACGAGATACGCAGTATTTT	TRBV5-1	TRBJ2-3	.	TRBD2
CASSQAAENLNTGELFF	TGTGCCAGCAGCCAAGCTGCAGAAAATTTGAACACCGGGGAGCTGTTTTTT	TRBV4-2	TRBJ2-2	.	.
CASSLGGTGETQYF	TGTGCCAGCAGCTTAGGGGGGACAGGGGAGACCCAGTACTTC	TRBV11-2	TRBJ2-5	few	TRBD1
CASGLARDRGDEAFF	TGTGCTAGTGGTTTGGCCCGGGACAGGGGAGATGAAGCTTTCTTT	TRBV12-5	TRBJ1-1	.	TRBD1
CASSPYSSPEDGYTF	TGTGCCAGCAGTCCCTACTCCTCTCCGGAGGATGGCTACACCTTC	TRBV27	TRBJ1-2	.	.
CAISDRTAANGYTF	TGTGCCATCAGTGACCGGACAGCGGCCAATGGCTACACCTTC	TRBV10-3	TRBJ1-2	.	.
CASSSLSGQPQHF	TGTGCCAGCAGCTCCCTCTCAGGGCAGCCCCAGCATTTT	TRBV7-9	TRBJ1-5	.	.